Each of the 29 T cell receptor beta chains below was sequenced from the same sample in a study of T cell clonality in common variable immunodeficiency (dated by TCRdb to the mid-2010s). Library prep was done by the immunoSEQ multiplex PCR assay. TCRdb took over this immuneACCESS table, retaining in-frame rearrangements with V and J assigned. Such tables are incomplete; in checked studies, under half of the missing clones stem from an unresolved V gene, and the remainder is unexplained. The sample features approximately 37,000 clones, and none is a singleton. The top ten hold around 3.3% of the sample. The sequenced material came from peripheral blood mononuclear cells. The receptors originated from a person between 18 and 75 years old in good health.

The sample holds many counts of this clone. The read falls 3 residues short of the CDR3 end, and the missing part is taken from the germline J gene. The chain links TRBV6-2 or TRBV6-3 to TRBJ2-5; the match to TRBD2 covers 9 bases. This CDR3 contains 17 residues. Germline V gene sequence: CDR1 MNHEY, CDR2 SVGEGT. Trimming at V came to 6 bases and at J to 5 bases, leaving 16 bases not matched to a gene. The CDR3 region is CASRSSLAGGPWETQYF. CDR3 bases read: TGTGCCAGCAGGTCCTCACTGGCGGGGGGGCCTTGGGAGACC.

This clone has ten or more counts. The part of the CDR3 DNA that was read is TGTGCCAGCAGTTACTCGAGGGTCAGCCCCCACGAG. This sequence encodes CASSYSRVSPHE. The whole CDR3 region reads CASSYSRVSPHEQYF. The chain employs TRBV6-8 and TRBJ2-7; the D gene is possibly TRBD2 (5 bases). The observed sequence ends 3 residues before the CDR3 terminus, with the missing tail filled in from the germline J gene. The CDR3 has 15 amino acids. V was clipped by 0 bases and J by 5 bases, with 14 bases between them. Looked up from germline, CDR1 is MNHGY and CDR2 is SAAAGT.

As concerns this clone: The CDR3 end falls 3 residues outside the read, so it is completed with the germline J gene. The rearrangement joins TRBV19 to TRBJ2-1, with 9 bases identical to TRBD2. V was clipped by 5 bases and J by 8 bases; unmatched bases: 13. Germline CDR1 is LNHDA and CDR2 is SQIVND (reference sequence). The CDR3 consists of 16 residues. The CDR3 sequence is CASSGRGGKIIDEQFF. The part of the CDR3 DNA that was read is TGTGCCAGTAGTGGGCGGGGGGGCAAAATAATCGATGAG.

This clone was counted at least ten times. The read ends 3 residues before the CDR3 terminus; that terminus is restored from the germline J gene. The rearrangement links TRBV30 to TRBJ2-3; 9 nucleotides align to TRBD2. V trimming: 0 bases; J trimming: 3 bases; junction bases outside the gene matches: 4. CDR3 length equals 15 residues. Germline loops: CDR1 GTSNPN, CDR2 SVGIG (reference sequence). CDR3 DNA (partial): TGTGCCTGGAGTGTTAGCGGGAGTTGGACAGATACG. Translating it yields CAWSVSGSWTDT. The CDR3 in its entirety is CAWSVSGSWTDTQYF.

A remark on this clone: The sequence runs out 3 residues before the end of the CDR3; the remainder is reconstructed from the germline J gene. The chain employs TRBV7-2 and TRBJ2-1, with D possibly matching TRBD2 (6 bases). The V gene's germline CDR1 is SGHTA and CDR2 FQGNSA. This CDR3 has 15 residues. V lost 6 bases, J lost 3 bases, and 15 bases lay in between. The CDR3 is CASSSAGTGYNEQFF. The covered CDR3 bases are TGTGCCAGCAGTTCGGCCGGGACTGGCTACAATGAG.

This clone was counted many times. Read data end 3 residues before the CDR3 end; the end is taken from the germline J gene. V usage is TRBV29-1 and J usage is TRBJ1-1, with TRBD1 as a possible D gene (5 bases). Germline CDR1 and CDR2: SQVTM and ANQGSEA. CDR3 length: 13 amino acids. V lost 4 bases to trimming and J lost 3 bases, with 12 bases between them. This CDR3 is CSVVKGPDTEAFF. The covered CDR3 bases are TGCAGCGTTGTCAAGGGGCCGGACACTGAA.

This clone appeared many times. The read terminates 3 residues ahead of where the CDR3 ends, so the germline J gene completes it. V gene TRBV28 combines with J gene TRBJ1-2, with D perhaps matching TRBD1 (5 bases). From germline, CDR1 is MDHEN and CDR2 SYDVKM. Between the trimmed V and J ends, which lost 3 bases and 0 bases, there was a span of 8 bases. The CDR3 extends over 14 amino acids. The covered CDR3 bases are TGTGCCAGCAGTTTTCAGGGATCTAACTATGGC. Translation: CASSFQGSNYG. The full CDR3 protein reads CASSFQGSNYGYTF.

This clone appeared many times. The read comes to an end 3 residues before the CDR3 does, leaving the germline J gene to fill in the end. The gene calls are TRBV5-1 and TRBJ2-2, with D possibly TRBD2 on 6 matching bases. Germline V gene data show CDR1 as SGHRS and CDR2 as YFSETQ. V was pared by 1 base and J by 1 base, with 11 bases between. The CDR3 is 16 residues long. CDR3 in amino acids: CASSLRAGQNTGELFF. CDR3 DNA (partial): TGCGCCAGCAGCTTGCGGGCGGGGCAGAACACCGGGGAG. Combining the CDR3 with reference TRBV5-1 and TRBJ2-2 gives the whole variable domain KAGVTQTPRYLIKTRGQQVTLSCSPISGHRSVSWYQQTPGQGLQFLFEYFSETQRNKGNFPGRFSGRQFSNSRSEMNVSTLELGDSALYLCASSLRAGQNTGELFFGEGSRLTVL.

This clone was detected only a few times. The CDR3 end lies 3 residues beyond the end of the read and is filled in from the germline J gene. V and J are TRBV6-1 and TRBJ1-4; 7 bases are shared with TRBD1. There are 15 residues in the CDR3. Germline CDR1 reads MNHNS; CDR2 reads SASEGT. The V and J ends lost 1 base and 4 bases, in that order; junction bases with no gene match: 3. The sequenced part of the CDR3 DNA is TGTGCCAGCAGTGAAGGGACAGGCGGTAATGAAAAA. The encoded protein is CASSEGTGGNEK. The entire CDR3 sequence reads CASSEGTGGNEKLFF.

This clone was recorded many times. With the read ending 3 residues before the CDR3 end, the germline J gene is used to fill in that end. This chain links TRBV5-1 with TRBJ2-2; TRBD2 agrees at 9 bases. The germline gives CDR1 SGHRS, CDR2 YFSETQ. V lost 4 bases to trimming and J lost 4 bases; unmatched junction nucleotides: 14. The CDR3 length is 18 residues. This CDR3 is CASSQNTRLAAVTGELFF. Partial CDR3 DNA: TGCGCCAGCAGCCAAAATACTAGACTAGCGGCCGTCACCGGGGAG.

This clone was observed many times. The read stops 3 residues short of the end of the CDR3; the missing end is completed from the germline J gene. The V and J genes are TRBV5-1 and TRBJ1-6, with D maybe TRBD1 (6 bases). The CDR3 extends over 14 amino acids. Trimming stripped 7 bases from V and 10 bases from J, with 18 bases between. Germline V lookup: CDR1 SGHRS, CDR2 YFSETQ. CDR3 in amino acids: CASSTGNTGSPLHF. CDR3 bases read: TGCGCCAGCTCTACAGGGAACACAGGCTCACCC.

This clone was seen many times. The read terminates 3 residues ahead of where the CDR3 ends, so the germline J gene completes it. The V and J genes are TRBV28 and TRBJ2-7; TRBD1 matches at 9 bases. The germline V gene encodes CDR1 MDHEN and CDR2 SYDVKM. V dropped 8 bases and J dropped 4; count of bases not matched to a gene: 15. The CDR3 contains 16 residues. Here the CDR3 reads CASSPQGGTGRYEQYF. Partial CDR3 DNA: TGTGCCAGCTCCCCCCAAGGGGGGACAGGGCGGTACGAG.

This clone was detected many times. The CDR3 goes on 3 residues after the read ends, and that part is filled in from the germline J gene. The V gene is TRBV20-1, the J gene TRBJ2-1, with TRBD1 as a possible D gene (6 bases). The CDR3 length is 14 residues. CDR1 DFQATT and CDR2 SNEGSKA come from the germline V gene (reference sequence). V was pared by 3 bases and J by 0 bases, with 9 bases between. The CDR3 reads CSARRGSSYNEQFF. Partial CDR3 DNA: TGCAGTGCTAGGAGGGGGAGCTCCTACAATGAG.

There are many counts of this clone. The read halts 3 residues ahead of the CDR3 end, with the missing end drawn from the germline J gene. This chain joins TRBV12-5 and TRBJ2-5; D remains unclear. CDR1 and CDR2 from the germline V gene are LGHNT and FRNRAP. The CDR3 has 13 residues. V shed 6 bases and J shed 2 bases, with 10 bases lying between them. The CDR3 is CASGMAVQETQYF. The CDR3 bases that were read are TGTGCTAGTGGAATGGCGGTTCAAGAGACC.

A note on this clone: The CDR3 is cut off 3 residues early in the read; its end comes from the germline J gene. The genes are TRBV6-2 or TRBV6-3 and TRBJ1-2; D perhaps matches TRBD1 (5 bases). The CDR3 sequence is 16 residues long. CDR1 is MNHEY, CDR2 SVGEGT, per germline. The CDR3 bases that were read are TGTGCCAGCAGTTACTCGGCTAGCGGGACCTACAATGAC. This translates into CASSYSASGTYND. The entire CDR3 protein is CASSYSASGTYNDYTF.

This clone has a count of ten or more. The CDR3 end falls 3 residues outside the read, so it is completed with the germline J gene. The chain uses TRBV4-2 and TRBJ1-4, with 10 bases identical to TRBD1. The CDR3 covers 17 residues. The V and J ends lost 1 base and 8 bases, in that order; junction bases with no gene match: 10. Germline CDR1 is LGHNA and CDR2 is YNFKEQ. The CDR3 loop reads CASSQGDRGRRDEKLFF. The DNA read from the CDR3 is TGTGCCAGCAGCCAAGGGGACAGGGGCCGGCGGGACGAAAAA.

With regard to this clone: The read ends 3 residues early relative to the CDR3; the germline J gene fills the gap. V and J are TRBV18 and TRBJ1-2; D perhaps matches TRBD1 (6 bases). The CDR3 totals 15 residues. CDR1 is KGHSH, CDR2 LQKENI, per germline. This CDR3 reads CASSPRGTGNNDYTF. Partial CDR3 DNA: TGTGCCAGCTCACCAAGGGGTACAGGGAACAATGAC. The whole variable domain, remainder taken from reference TRBV18 and TRBJ1-2, is NAGVMQNPRHLVRRRGQEARLRCSPMKGHSHVYWYRQLPEEGLKFMVYLQKENIIDESGMPKERFSAEFPKEGPSILRIQQVVRGDSAAYFCASSPRGTGNNDYTFGSGTRLTVV.

On this clone: The CDR3 is cut off 3 residues early in the read; its end comes from the germline J gene. The V call is TRBV7-6, the J call TRBJ2-1, with D possibly TRBD1 on 6 matching bases. The CDR3 consists of 16 residues. Germline CDR1 SGHVS, CDR2 FNYEAQ. V shed 3 bases and J shed 4 bases, with 16 bases lying between them. The CDR3 here is CASSLHQSQGYNEQFF. The DNA read from the CDR3 is TGTGCCAGCAGCTTGCATCAGTCACAGGGATACAATGAG.

This clone was seen at least ten times. The sequence runs out 3 residues before the end of the CDR3; the remainder is reconstructed from the germline J gene. The chain recombines TRBV29-1 with TRBJ1-1; TRBD1 matches at 10 bases. The germline CDR1 and CDR2 sequences are SQVTM and ANQGSEA. The CDR3 length is 13 residues. V was clipped by 7 bases and J by 5 bases; unmatched bases: 7. CDR3 DNA (partial): TGCAGCGGTGGACAGGGGGTTTTTACTGAA. Translating gives CSGGQGVFTE. The whole CDR3 sequence reads CSGGQGVFTEAFF.

This clone was counted at least ten times. The CDR3 end lies 3 residues beyond the end of the read and is filled in from the germline J gene. J is TRBJ2-3 and V is TRBV18; 12 bases match TRBD2. Losses at the gene ends were 3 bases for V and 6 bases for J; bases not matched to a gene: 10. This CDR3 comprises 17 residues. The germline CDR1 and CDR2 sequences are KGHSH and LQKENI. The sequenced CDR3 bases are TGTGCCAGCTCACCCTCCCTTGGACTAGCGGGGTGGGATACG. Its protein is CASSPSLGLAGWDT. The entire CDR3 protein reads CASSPSLGLAGWDTQYF.

This clone has ten or more counts. An end of the junction differs from the germline gene, which may be a read error. The CDR3 loop reads CASILRTGGNSEAFF. CDR3 bases read: TGTGCCAGCATACTACGGACAGGGGGGAACTCTGAA. The V gene is TRBV5-4, the J gene TRBJ1-1, with TRBD1 identical over 10 bases. The CDR3 goes on 3 residues after the read ends, and that part is filled in from the germline J gene. The CDR3 has 15 amino acids. Germline V gene data show CDR1 as SGHNT and CDR2 as YYREEE (reference sequence).

There are a few counts of this clone. CDR3: CSAPLGIAGSYEQFF. The sequenced part of the CDR3 DNA is TGCAGTGCCCCGCTCGGGATAGCGGGGTCCTATGAG. The chain links TRBV20-1 to TRBJ2-1; 8 bases fit TRBD2. The missing CDR3 end, 3 residues past where the read stops, is filled in from the germline J gene. V shed 6 bases and J 8 bases; nucleotides not matched to a gene: 15. Germline loops: CDR1 DFQATT, CDR2 SNEGSKA (reference sequence). The CDR3 spans 15 residues.

A remark on this clone: The read ends 3 residues early relative to the CDR3; the germline J gene fills the gap. This chain joins TRBV19 and TRBJ1-4; 7 bases align to TRBD1. J gave up 6 bases and V 3 bases, and 10 bases lay outside the gene matches. This CDR3 region has 16 residues. Germline CDR1 LNHDA, CDR2 SQIVND (reference sequence). The CDR3 loop is CASSILRRQGDEKLFF. The part of the CDR3 DNA that was read is TGTGCCAGTAGTATTCTGCGGCGGCAGGGGGATGAAAAA.

At least ten counts were recorded for this clone. The CDR3 end is not reached by the read, which stops 3 residues before it; the germline J gene fills it in. The chain uses TRBV7-8 and TRBJ2-7, with 11 positions matching TRBD1. Germline V gene data show CDR1 as SGHVS and CDR2 as FQNEAQ. After removal of 5 bases from V and 4 bases from J, the junction contained 7 bases not matched to a gene. This CDR3 has 15 residues. The part of the CDR3 DNA that was read is TGTGCCAGCAGCCCAGGACAGGGGGCAGGGTACGAG. It translates to CASSPGQGAGYE. The complete CDR3 sequence is CASSPGQGAGYEQYF.

This clone has at least ten counts. The read is 3 residues too short to cover the CDR3 end, so that end is filled in from the germline J gene. The J gene is TRBJ2-2, the V gene TRBV24-1, with 8 bases matching TRBD1. The V segment lost 5 bases and the J segment 4 bases; nucleotides outside the gene matches: 11. Germline V CDR1 and CDR2: KGHDR, SFDVKD. The CDR3 totals 17 residues. CDR3: CATSGDRGPGTTGELFF. The CDR3 DNA, read in part, is TGTGCCACCAGTGGAGACAGGGGCCCGGGGACCACCGGGGAG.

This clone was observed at least ten times. The sequence runs out 3 residues before the end of the CDR3; the remainder is reconstructed from the germline J gene. This sequence joins TRBV5-1 and TRBJ1-4; D possibly corresponds to TRBD1 (6 bases). Germline lookup yields CDR1 SGHRS and CDR2 YFSETQ. V lost 4 bases and J 8 bases, leaving 21 bases between the germline ends. The CDR3 consists of 16 residues. Partial CDR3 DNA: TGCGCCAGCAGCCCCAGACAGGACGTGAGGGCGGAAAAA. It codes for CASSPRQDVRAEK. The complete CDR3 reads CASSPRQDVRAEKLFF.

This clone has a count of ten or more. The DNA ends 3 residues before the CDR3 does, and the rest of the CDR3 is filled in from the germline J gene. J is TRBJ2-2 and V is TRBV19, with D hard to call. CDR3 size: 16 residues. CDR1 and CDR2 from the germline V gene are LNHDA and SQIVND (reference sequence). CDR3 sequence: CASSPQISVTNEKLFF. The DNA read from the CDR3 is TGTGCCAGTAGTCCCCAGATTTCCGTTACTAATGAAAAG. The full variable domain, rest sourced from reference TRBV19 and TRBJ2-2, is DGGITQSPKYLFRKEGQNVTLSCEQNLNHDAMYWYRQDPGQGLRLIYYSQIVNDFQKGDIAEGYSVSREKKESFPLTVTSAQKNPTAFYLCASSPQISVTNEKLFFGEGSRLTVL.

This clone was recorded at least ten times. The sequenced fragment ends 3 residues before the CDR3 boundary, so the rest is inferred from the germline J gene. This chain joins TRBV20-1 and TRBJ1-1; the D gene is possibly TRBD1 (6 bases). This CDR3 has 13 residues. Germline CDR1 DFQATT, CDR2 SNEGSKA (reference sequence). Trimming stripped 6 bases from V and 4 bases from J, with 15 bases between. This CDR3 reads CSARDKGSTEAFF. The sequenced CDR3 bases are TGCAGTGCCAGGGACAAGGGATCCACTGAA.

At least ten counts were recorded for this clone. The read stops 3 residues short of the end of the CDR3; the missing end is completed from the germline J gene. V gene TRBV7-9 combines with J gene TRBJ2-5; a possible D gene is TRBD1 (6 bases). The V end was cut by 7 bases, the J end by 6 bases, with 12 bases between. Germline CDR1 and CDR2: SEHNR and FQNEAQ (reference sequence). The CDR3 has 12 residues. The DNA read from the CDR3 is TGTGCCAGCACCATGGACAGAAAGACC. It specifies CASTMDRKT. The CDR3 in its entirety is CASTMDRKTQYF.